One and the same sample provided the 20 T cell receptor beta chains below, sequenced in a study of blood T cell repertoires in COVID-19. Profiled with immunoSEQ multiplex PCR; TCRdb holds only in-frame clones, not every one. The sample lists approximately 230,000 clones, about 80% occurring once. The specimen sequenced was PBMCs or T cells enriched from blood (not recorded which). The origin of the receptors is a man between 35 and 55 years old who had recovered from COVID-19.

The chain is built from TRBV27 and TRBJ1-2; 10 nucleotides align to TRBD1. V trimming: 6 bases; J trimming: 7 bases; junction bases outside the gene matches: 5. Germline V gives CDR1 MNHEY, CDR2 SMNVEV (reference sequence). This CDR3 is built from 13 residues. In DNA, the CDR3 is TGTGCCAGCAGATGGACAGGGGGGAGTGGCTACACCTTC. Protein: CASRWTGGSGYTF.

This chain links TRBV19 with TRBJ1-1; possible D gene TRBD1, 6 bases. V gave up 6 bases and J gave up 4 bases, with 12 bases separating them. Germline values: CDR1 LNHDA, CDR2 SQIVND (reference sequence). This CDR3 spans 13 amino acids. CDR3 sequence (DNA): TGTGCCAGTAGCCCAGCCAGGGGCACTGAAGCTTTCTTT. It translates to CASSPARGTEAFF.

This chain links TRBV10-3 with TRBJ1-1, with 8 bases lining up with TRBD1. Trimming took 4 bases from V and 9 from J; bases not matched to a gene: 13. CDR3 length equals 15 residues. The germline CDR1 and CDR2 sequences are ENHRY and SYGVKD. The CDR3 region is CAISVTTGALTKAFF. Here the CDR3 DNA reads TGTGCCATCAGTGTGACGACAGGGGCCCTCACAAAAGCTTTCTTT.

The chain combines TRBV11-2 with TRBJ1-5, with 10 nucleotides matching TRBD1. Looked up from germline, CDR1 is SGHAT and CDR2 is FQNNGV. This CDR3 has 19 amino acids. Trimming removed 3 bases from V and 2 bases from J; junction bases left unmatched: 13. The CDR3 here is CASSLSGTGALSGNQPQHF. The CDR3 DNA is TGTGCCAGCAGCTTGTCCGGGACAGGGGCCTTAAGTGGCAATCAGCCCCAGCATTTT.

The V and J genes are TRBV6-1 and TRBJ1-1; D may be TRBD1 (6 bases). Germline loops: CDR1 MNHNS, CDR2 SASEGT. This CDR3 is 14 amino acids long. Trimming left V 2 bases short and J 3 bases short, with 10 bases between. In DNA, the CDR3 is TGTGCCAGCAGTGAACAGGGGAAGGACACTGAAGCTTTCTTT. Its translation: CASSEQGKDTEAFF.

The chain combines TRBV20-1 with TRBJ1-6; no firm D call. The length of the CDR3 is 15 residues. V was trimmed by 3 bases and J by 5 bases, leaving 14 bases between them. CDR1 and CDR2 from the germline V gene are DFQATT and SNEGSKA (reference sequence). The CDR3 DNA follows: TGCAGTGCTAGTCGGCAGGCGTTAGATAATTCACCCCTCCACTTT. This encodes CSASRQALDNSPLHF.

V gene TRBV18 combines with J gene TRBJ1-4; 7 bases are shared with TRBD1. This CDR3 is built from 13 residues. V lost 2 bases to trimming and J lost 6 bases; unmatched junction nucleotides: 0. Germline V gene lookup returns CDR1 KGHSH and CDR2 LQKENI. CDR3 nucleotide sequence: TGTGCCAGCTCACCAGGGACAGATGAAAAACTGTTTTTT. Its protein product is CASSPGTDEKLFF.

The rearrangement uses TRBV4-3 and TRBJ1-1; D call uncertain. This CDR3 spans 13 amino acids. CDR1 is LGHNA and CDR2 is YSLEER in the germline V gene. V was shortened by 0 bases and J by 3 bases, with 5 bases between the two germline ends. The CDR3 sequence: CASSQEADTEAFF. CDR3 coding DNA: TGCGCCAGCAGCCAAGAGGCGGACACTGAAGCTTTCTTT.

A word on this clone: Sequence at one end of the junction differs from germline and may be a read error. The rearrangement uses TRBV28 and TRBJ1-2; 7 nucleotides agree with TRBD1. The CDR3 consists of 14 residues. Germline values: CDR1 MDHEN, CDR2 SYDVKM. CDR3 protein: CASSLYRGRYGYTF. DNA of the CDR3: TGTGCCAGCAGCTTATACAGGGGAAGGTATGGCTACACCTTC.

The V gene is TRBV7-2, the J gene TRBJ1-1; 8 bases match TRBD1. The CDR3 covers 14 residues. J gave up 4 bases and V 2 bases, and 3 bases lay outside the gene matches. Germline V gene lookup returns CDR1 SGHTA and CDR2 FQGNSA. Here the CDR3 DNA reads TGTGCCAGCAGCTTAACAGGGGGAGGCACTGAAGCTTTCTTT. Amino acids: CASSLTGGGTEAFF.

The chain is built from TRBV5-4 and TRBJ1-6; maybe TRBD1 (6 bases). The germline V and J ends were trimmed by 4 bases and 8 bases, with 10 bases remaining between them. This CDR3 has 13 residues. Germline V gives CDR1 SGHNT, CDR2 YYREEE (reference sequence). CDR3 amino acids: CASSIEGDSPLHF. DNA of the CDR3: TGTGCCAGCAGCATTGAGGGGGATTCACCCCTCCACTTT.

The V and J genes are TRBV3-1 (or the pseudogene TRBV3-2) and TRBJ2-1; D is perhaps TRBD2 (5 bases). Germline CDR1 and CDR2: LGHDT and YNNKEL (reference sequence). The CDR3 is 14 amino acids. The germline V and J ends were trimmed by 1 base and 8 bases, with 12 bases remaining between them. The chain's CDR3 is CASSQALERDEQFF. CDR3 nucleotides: TGTGCCAGCAGCCAAGCCCTAGAGAGGGATGAGCAGTTCTTC.

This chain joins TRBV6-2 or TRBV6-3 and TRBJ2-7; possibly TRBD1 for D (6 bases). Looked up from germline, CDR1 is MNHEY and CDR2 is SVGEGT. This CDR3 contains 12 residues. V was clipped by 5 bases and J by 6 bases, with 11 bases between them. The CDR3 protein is CASSKQGSEQYF. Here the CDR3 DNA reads TGTGCCAGCAGTAAACAGGGAAGCGAGCAGTACTTC.

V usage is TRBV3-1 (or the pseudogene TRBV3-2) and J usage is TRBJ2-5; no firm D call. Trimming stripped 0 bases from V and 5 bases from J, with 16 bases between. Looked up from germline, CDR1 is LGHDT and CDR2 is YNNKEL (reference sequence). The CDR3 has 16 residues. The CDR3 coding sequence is TGTGCCAGCAGCCAAGAGCACGTAGGCCAGAGGGAGACCCAGTACTTC. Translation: CASSQEHVGQRETQYF.

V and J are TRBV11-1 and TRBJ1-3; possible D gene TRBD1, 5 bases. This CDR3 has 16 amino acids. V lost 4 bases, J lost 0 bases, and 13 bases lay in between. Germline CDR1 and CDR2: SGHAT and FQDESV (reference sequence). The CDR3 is CASSYGATSSGNTIYF. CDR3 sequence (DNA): TGTGCCAGCAGCTATGGGGCTACCAGCTCTGGAAACACCATATATTTT.

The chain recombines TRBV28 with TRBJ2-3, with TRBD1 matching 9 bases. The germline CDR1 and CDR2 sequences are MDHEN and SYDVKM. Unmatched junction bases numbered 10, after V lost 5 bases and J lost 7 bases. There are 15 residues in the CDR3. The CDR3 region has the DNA TGTGCCAGCAGTCCTACCGGGACAGGGTCAAATACGCAGTATTTT. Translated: CASSPTGTGSNTQYF.

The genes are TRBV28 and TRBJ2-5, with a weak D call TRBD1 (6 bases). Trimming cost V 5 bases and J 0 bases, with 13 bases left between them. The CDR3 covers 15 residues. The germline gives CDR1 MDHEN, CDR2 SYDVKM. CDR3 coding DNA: TGTGCCAGCAGTCCTAGGGGGAGCTACCAAGAGACCCAGTACTTC. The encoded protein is CASSPRGSYQETQYF.

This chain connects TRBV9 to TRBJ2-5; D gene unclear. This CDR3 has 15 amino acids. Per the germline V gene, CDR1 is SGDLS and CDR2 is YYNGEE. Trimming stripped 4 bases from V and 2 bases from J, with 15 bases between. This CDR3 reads CASSPFSAGQETQYF. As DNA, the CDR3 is TGTGCCAGCAGCCCGTTTAGTGCAGGACAAGAGACCCAGTACTTC.

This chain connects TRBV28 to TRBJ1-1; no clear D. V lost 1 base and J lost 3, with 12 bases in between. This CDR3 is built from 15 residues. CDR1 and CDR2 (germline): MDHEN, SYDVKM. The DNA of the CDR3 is TGTGCCAGCAGTTTATACAGCTCAAGAGACACTGAAGCTTTCTTT. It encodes CASSLYSSRDTEAFF.

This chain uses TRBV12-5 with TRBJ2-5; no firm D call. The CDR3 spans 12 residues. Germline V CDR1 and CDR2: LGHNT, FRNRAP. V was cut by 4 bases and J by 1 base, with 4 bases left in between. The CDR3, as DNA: TGTGCTAGTGGTTCCCGCCAAGAGACCCAGTACTTC. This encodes CASGSRQETQYF.